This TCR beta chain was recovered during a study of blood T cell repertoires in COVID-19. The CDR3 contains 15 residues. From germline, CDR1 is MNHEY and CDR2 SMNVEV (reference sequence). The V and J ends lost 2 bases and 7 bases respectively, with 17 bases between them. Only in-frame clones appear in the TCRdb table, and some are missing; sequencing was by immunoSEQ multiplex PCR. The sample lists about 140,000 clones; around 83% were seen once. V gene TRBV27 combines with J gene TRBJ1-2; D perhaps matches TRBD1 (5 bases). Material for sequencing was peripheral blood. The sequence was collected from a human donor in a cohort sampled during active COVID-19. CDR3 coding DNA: TGTGCCAGCAGTTTAAAAGGCGGGGGGTTGGGTGGCTACACCTTC. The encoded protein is CASSLKGGGLGGYTF.